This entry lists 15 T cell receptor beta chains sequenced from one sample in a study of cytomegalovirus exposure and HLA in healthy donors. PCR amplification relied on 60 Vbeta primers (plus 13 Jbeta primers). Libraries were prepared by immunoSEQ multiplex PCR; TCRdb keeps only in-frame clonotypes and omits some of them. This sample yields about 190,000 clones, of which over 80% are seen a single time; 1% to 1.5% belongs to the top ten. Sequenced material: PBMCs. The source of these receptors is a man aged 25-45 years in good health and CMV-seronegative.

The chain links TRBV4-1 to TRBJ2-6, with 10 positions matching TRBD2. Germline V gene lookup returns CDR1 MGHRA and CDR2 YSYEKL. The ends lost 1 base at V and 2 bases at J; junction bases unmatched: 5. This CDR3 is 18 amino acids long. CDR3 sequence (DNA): TGCGCCAGCAGCCAAGCTAGCGGGAGTAGTCCTGGGGCCAACGTCCTGACTTTC. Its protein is CASSQASGSSPGANVLTF.

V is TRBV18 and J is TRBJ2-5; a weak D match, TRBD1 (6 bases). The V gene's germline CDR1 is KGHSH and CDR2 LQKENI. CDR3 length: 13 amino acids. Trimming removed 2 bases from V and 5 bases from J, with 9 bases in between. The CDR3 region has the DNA TGTGCCAGCTCACCAATCAGGGGTGAGACCCAGTACTTC. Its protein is CASSPIRGETQYF.

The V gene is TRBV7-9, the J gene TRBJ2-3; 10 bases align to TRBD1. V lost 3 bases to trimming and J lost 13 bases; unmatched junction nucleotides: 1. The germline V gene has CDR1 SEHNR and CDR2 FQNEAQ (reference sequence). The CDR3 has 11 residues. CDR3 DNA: TGTGCCAGCAGCTTCGGGACAGGGGAGTATTTT. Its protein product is CASSFGTGEYF. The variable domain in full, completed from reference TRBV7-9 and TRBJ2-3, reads DTGVSQNPRHKITKRGQNVTFRCDPISEHNRLYWYRQTLGQGPEFLTYFQNEAQLEKSRLLSDRFSAERPKGSFSTLEIQRTEQGDSAMYLCASSFGTGEYFGPGTRLTVL.

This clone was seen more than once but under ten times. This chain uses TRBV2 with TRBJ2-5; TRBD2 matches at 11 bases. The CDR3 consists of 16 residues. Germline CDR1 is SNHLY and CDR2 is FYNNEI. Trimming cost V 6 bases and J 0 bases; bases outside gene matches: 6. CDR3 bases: TGTGCCAGCAGGCGACTAGCGGGATTCAACCAAGAGACCCAGTACTTC. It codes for CASRRLAGFNQETQYF.

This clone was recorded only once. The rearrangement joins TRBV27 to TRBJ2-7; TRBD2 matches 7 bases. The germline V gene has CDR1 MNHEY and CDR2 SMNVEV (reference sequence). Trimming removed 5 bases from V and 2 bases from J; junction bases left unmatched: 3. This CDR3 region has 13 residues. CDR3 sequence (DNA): TGTGCCAGCAGTCTAGCGGATACCTACGAGCAGTACTTC. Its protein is CASSLADTYEQYF.

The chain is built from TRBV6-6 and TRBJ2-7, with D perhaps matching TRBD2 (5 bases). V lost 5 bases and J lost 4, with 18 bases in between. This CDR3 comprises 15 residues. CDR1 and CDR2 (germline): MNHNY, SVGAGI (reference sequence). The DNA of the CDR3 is TGTGCCAGCAGTGTGGGTTACGGGCAGCGGTACGAGCAGTACTTC. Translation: CASSVGYGQRYEQYF.

The CDR3 loop is CASSLELLYEQYF. The DNA of the CDR3 is TGTGCCAGCAGCTTAGAGCTTCTCTACGAGCAGTACTTC. The chain employs TRBV7-2 and TRBJ2-7; D unresolved. CDR1 SGHTA and CDR2 FQGNSA come from the germline V gene. CDR3 length: 13 amino acids. The V end was cut by 1 base, the J end by 3 bases, with 7 bases between.

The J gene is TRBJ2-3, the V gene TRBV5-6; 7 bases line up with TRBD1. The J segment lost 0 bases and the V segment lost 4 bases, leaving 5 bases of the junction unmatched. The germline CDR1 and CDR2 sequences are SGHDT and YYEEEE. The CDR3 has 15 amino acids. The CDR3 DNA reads TGTGCCAGCAGCGGGGACAGACCCAGCACAGATACGCAGTATTTT. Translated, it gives CASSGDRPSTDTQYF.

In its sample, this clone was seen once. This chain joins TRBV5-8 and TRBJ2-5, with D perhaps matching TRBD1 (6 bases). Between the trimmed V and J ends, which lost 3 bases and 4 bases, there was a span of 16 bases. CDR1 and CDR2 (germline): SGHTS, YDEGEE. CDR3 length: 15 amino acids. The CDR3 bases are TGTGCCAGCAGCTGGCAACAGGGTATTGCAGAGACCCAGTACTTC. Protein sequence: CASSWQQGIAETQYF. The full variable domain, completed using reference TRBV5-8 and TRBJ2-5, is EAGVTQSPTHLIKTRGQQATLRCSPISGHTSVYWYQQALGLGLQFLLWYDEGEERNRGNFPPRFSGRQFPNYSSELNVNALELEDSALYLCASSWQQGIAETQYFGPGTRLLVL.

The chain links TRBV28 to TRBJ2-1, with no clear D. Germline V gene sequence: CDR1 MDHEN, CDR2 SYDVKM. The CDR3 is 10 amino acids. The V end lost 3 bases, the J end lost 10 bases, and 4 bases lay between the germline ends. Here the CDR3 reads CASSFREQFF. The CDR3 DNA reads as TGTGCCAGCAGTTTCCGGGAGCAGTTCTTC. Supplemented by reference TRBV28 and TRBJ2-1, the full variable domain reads DVKVTQSSRYLVKRTGEKVFLECVQDMDHENMFWYRQDPGLGLRLIYFSYDVKMKEKGDIPEGYSVSREKKERFSLILESASTNQTSMYLCASSFREQFFGPGTRLTVL.

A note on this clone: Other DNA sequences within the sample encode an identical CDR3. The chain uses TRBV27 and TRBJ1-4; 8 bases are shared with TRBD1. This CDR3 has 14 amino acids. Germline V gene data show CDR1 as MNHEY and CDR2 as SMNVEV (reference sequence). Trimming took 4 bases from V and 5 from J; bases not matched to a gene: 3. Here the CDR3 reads CASSWDRSNEKLFF. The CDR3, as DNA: TGTGCCAGCAGTTGGGACAGGTCAAATGAAAAACTGTTTTTT.

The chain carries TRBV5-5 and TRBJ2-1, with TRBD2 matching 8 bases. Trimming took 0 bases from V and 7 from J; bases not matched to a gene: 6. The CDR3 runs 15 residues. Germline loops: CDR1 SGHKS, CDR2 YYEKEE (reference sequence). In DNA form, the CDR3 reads TGTGCCAGCAGCTTGGCGAGCGGGAGATGGAATGAGCAGTTCTTC. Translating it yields CASSLASGRWNEQFF.

The CDR3 loop is CASSSGLAEPNEQFF. The CDR3 DNA reads as TGTGCCAGCAGCTCGGGACTAGCGGAGCCAAATGAGCAGTTCTTC. This chain connects TRBV7-8 to TRBJ2-1; 11 bases are a match to TRBD2. CDR1 is SGHVS and CDR2 is FQNEAQ in the germline V gene. The trim removed 4 bases at V and 7 bases at J, leaving 6 bases unmatched. The CDR3 covers 15 residues.

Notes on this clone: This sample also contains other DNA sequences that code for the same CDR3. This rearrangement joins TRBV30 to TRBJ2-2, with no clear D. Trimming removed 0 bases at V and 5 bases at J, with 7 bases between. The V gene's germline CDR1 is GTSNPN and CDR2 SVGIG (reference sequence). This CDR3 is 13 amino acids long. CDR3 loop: CAWSVRLTGELFF. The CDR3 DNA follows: TGTGCCTGGAGTGTGAGGCTAACCGGGGAGCTGTTTTTT.

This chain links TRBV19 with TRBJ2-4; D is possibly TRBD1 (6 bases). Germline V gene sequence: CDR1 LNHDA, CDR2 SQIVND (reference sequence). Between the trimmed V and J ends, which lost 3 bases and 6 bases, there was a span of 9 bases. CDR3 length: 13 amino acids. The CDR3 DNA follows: TGTGCCAGTAGTATCCAAGGGGGAAACATTCAGTACTTC. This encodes CASSIQGGNIQYF.